This T cell receptor beta chain was identified in a study of cytomegalovirus exposure and HLA in healthy donors. General observations from the study: There were 160 or so TCR beta chains listed as cytomegalovirus-associated.

V was clipped by 4 bases and J by 3 bases, with 6 bases between them. The CDR3 totals 12 residues. The V gene's germline CDR1 is WSHSY and CDR2 SAAADI. TCRdb keeps only in-frame clones here, not all; method: immunoSEQ multiplex PCR. Among 100,000 or so clones listed, 85% were seen once. Concerning this clone itself: What it binds is unknown.

The chain has TRBV10-2 and TRBJ1-2; D remains unclear. The TCR sequence derives from a young man in good health and CMV-seropositive. Sequenced input: PBMCs. In nucleotides, the CDR3 is TGCGCCAGCAGTGCCCGGGACTATGGCTACACCTTC. It codes for CASSARDYGYTF.